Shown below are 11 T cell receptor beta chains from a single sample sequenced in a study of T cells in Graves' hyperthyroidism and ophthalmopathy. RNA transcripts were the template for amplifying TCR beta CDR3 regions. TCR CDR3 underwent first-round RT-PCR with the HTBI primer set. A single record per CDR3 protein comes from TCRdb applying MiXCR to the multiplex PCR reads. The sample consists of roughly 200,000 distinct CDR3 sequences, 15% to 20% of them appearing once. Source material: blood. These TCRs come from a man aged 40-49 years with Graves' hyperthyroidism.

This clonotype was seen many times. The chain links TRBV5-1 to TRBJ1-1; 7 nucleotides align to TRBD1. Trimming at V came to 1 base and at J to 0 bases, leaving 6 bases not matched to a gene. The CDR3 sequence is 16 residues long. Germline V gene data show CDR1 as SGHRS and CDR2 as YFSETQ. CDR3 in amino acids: CASSLPPGQMNTEAFF. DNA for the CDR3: TGCGCCAGCAGCTTGCCCCCGGGACAGATGAACACTGAAGCTTTCTTT.

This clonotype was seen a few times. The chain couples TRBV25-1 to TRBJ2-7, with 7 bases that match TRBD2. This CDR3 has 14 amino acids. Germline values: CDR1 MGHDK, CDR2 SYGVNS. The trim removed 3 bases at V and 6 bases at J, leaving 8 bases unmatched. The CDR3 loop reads CASSELADQGEQYF. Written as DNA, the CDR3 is TGTGCCAGCAGTGAGCTAGCGGATCAGGGCGAGCAGTACTTC.

Here the CDR3 reads CASAGTRANSPLHF. CDR3 sequence (DNA): TGTGCCAGCGCGGGGACCCGGGCAAATTCACCCCTCCACTTT. The V and J genes are TRBV12-3 or TRBV12-4 and TRBJ1-6; perhaps TRBD1 as D (5 bases). The CDR3 runs to 14 residues. V lost 8 bases to trimming and J lost 7 bases, with 15 bases between them.

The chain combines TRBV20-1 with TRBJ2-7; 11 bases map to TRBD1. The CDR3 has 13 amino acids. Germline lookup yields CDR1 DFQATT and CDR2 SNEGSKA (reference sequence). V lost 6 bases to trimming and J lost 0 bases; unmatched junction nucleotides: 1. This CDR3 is CSAGTGGSYEQYF. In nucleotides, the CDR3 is TGCAGTGCCGGGACAGGGGGCTCCTACGAGCAGTACTTC.

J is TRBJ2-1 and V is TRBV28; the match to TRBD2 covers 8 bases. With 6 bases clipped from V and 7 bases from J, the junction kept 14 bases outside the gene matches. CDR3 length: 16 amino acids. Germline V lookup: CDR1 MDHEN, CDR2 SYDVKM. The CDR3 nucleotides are TGTGCCAGCAGCTCACCGGGGGGGCGGGAGTCGAATGAGCAGTTCTTC. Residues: CASSSPGGRESNEQFF.

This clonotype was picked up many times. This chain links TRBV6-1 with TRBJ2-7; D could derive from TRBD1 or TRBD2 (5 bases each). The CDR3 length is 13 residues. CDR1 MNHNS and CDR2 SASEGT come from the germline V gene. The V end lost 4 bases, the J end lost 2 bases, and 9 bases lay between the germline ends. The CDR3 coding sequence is TGTGCCAGCAGTGCAGGGAGTGCCTACGAGCAGTACTTC. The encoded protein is CASSAGSAYEQYF.

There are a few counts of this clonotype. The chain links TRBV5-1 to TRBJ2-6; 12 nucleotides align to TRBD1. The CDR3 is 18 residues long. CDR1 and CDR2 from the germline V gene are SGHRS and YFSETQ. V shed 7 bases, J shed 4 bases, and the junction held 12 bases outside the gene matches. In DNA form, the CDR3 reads TGCGCCAGCGGCGCAGGGGGACAGGGGGCGAGAGGGGCCAACGTCCTGACTTTC. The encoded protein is CASGAGGQGARGANVLTF.

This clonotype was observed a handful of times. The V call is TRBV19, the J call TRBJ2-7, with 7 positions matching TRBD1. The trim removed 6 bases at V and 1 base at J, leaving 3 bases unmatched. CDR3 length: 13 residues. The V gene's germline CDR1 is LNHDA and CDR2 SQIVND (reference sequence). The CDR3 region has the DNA TGTGCCAGTAGAGGACAGGTATCCTACGAGCAGTACTTC. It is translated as CASRGQVSYEQYF.

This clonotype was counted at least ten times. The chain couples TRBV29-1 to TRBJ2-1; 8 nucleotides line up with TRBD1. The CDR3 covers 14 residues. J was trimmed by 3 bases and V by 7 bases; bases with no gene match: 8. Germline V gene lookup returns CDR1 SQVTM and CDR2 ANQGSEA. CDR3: CSANRDRNYNEQFF. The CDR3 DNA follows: TGCAGCGCTAACCGGGACAGGAACTACAATGAGCAGTTCTTC.

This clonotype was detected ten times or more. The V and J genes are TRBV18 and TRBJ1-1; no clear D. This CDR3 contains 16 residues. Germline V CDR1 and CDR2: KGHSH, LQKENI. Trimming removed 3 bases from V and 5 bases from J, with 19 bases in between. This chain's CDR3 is CASSPRGRFEGTEAFF. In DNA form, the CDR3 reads TGTGCCAGCTCACCCCGAGGGAGATTCGAGGGAACTGAAGCTTTCTTT.

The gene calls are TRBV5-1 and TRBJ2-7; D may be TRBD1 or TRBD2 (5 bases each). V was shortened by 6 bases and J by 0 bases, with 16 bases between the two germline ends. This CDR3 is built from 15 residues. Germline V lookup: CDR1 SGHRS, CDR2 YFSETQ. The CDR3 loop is CASKPGPGHSYEQYF. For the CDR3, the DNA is TGCGCCAGCAAACCGGGGCCAGGGCACTCCTACGAGCAGTACTTC.